This T cell receptor delta chain was sequenced during a study of gamma-delta T cells after stem cell transplantation. TCRdb fed the RT-PCR reads into CATT to redo clone calling. The data contain about 3,400 delta-chain clones, 16% of them singletons. By sample share, this clone is medium-sized (0.01 to 0.1%). The sequence was obtained from a human donor. It is not recorded whose cells these are; they may come from a transplant donor. The sample was gamma-delta T cells.

CDR3 sequence reads: CACDTVNVLGKYTDKLIF. The DNA of the CDR3 is TGTGCCTGTGACACCGTAAATGTCCTTGGAAAATACACCGATAAACTCATCTTT. V gene TRDV2 combines with J gene TRDJ1; no firm D call. V gave up 0 bases and J gave up 0 bases, with 19 bases separating them. Germline values: CDR1 GEAIGNYY, CDR2 EKD. The CDR3 extends over 18 amino acids.